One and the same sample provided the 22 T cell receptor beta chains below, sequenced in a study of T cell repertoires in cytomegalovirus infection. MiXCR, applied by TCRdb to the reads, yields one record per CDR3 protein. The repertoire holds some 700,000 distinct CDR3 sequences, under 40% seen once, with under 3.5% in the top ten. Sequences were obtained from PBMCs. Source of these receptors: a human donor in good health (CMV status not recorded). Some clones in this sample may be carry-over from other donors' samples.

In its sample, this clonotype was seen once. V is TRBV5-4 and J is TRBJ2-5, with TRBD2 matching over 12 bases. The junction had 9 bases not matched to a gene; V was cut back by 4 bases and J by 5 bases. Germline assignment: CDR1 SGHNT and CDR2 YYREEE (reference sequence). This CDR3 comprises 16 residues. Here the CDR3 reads CASSQRWTSGTETQYF. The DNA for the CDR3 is TGTGCCAGCAGCCAGCGGTGGACTAGCGGGACGGAGACCCAGTACTTC.

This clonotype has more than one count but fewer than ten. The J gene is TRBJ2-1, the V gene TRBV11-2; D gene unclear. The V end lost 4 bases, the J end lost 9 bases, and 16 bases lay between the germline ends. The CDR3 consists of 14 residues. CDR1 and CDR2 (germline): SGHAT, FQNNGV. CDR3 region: CASSWAEEKGEQFF. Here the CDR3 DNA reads TGTGCCAGCAGCTGGGCCGAAGAGAAGGGTGAGCAGTTCTTC.

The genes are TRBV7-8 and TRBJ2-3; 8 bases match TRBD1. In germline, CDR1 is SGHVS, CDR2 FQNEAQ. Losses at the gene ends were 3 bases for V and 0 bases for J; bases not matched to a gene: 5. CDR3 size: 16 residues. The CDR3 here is CASSLRQGTSTDTQYF. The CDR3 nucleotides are TGTGCCAGCAGCTTGAGACAGGGGACTAGCACAGATACGCAGTATTTT.

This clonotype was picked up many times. CDR3 sequence: CASSEGDSTIYSNQPQHF. The CDR3 DNA sequence: TGTGCCAGCAGTGAGGGTGACTCCACAATTTATAGCAATCAGCCCCAGCATTTT. The rearrangement uses TRBV6-1 and TRBJ1-5; the D is unclear. Germline V gene lookup returns CDR1 MNHNS and CDR2 SASEGT. The CDR3 loop spans 18 amino acids. The V end lost 3 bases, the J end lost 0 bases, and 18 bases lay between the germline ends.

CDR3 sequence: CASSFSHPDRYNEQFF. The CDR3 bases are TGTGCCAGCAGCTTTAGCCACCCTGACAGATACAATGAGCAGTTCTTC. This chain joins TRBV7-3 and TRBJ2-1, with D perhaps TRBD1 (5 bases). V lost 3 bases and J 4 bases, leaving 16 bases between the germline ends. The CDR3 has 16 residues. Germline loops: CDR1 SGHTA, CDR2 FQGTGA. Combining the CDR3 with reference TRBV7-3 and TRBJ2-1 gives the whole variable domain GAGVSQTPSNKVTEKGKYVELRCDPISGHTALYWYRQSLGQGPEFLIYFQGTGAADDSGLPNDRFFAVRPEGSVSTLKIQRTERGDSAVYLCASSFSHPDRYNEQFFGPGTRLTVL.

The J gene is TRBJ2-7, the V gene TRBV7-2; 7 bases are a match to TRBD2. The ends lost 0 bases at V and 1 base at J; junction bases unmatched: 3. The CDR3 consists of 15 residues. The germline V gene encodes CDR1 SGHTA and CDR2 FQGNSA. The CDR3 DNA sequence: TGTGCCAGCAGCTTAGCAAGCGGGACGTCCTACGAGCAGTACTTC. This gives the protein CASSLASGTSYEQYF.

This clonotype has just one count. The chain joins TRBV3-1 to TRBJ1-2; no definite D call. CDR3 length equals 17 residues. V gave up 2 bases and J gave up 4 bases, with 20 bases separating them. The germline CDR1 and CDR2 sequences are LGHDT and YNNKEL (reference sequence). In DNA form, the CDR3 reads TGTGCCAGCAGCCAAAAGGGCCCATTGGCAGTGTTCTATGGCTACACCTTC. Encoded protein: CASSQKGPLAVFYGYTF.

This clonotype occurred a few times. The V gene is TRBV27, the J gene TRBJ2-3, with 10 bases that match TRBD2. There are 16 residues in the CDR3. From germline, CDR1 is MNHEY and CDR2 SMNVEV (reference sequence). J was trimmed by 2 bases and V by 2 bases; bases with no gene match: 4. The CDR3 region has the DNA TGTGCCAGCAGTTTAAGAACTAGCGGGGACACAGATACGCAGTATTTT. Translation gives CASSLRTSGDTDTQYF.

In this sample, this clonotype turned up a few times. The CDR3 DNA reads TGCAGTGCTAGAGATCCAGATACGCAGTATTTT. Amino acids: CSARDPDTQYF. The chain combines TRBV20-1 with TRBJ2-3; no reliable D call. Trimming cost V 0 bases and J 4 bases, with 2 bases left between them. CDR1 and CDR2 from the germline V gene are DFQATT and SNEGSKA (reference sequence). The CDR3 contains 11 residues.

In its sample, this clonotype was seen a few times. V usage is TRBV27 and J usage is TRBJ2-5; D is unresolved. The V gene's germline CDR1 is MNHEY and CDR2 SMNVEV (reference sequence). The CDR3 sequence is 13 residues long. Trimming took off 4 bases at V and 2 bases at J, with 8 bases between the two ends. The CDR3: CASSYGLQETQYF. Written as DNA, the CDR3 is TGTGCCAGCAGTTATGGGTTACAAGAGACCCAGTACTTC.

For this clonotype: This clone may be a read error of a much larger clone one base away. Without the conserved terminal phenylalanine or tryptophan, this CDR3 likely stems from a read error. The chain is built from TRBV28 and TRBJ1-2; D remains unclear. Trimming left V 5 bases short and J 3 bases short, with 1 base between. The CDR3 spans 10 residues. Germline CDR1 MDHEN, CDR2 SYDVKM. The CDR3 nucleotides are TGTGCCAGCAGTGACTATGGCTACACCTAC. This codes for CASSDYGYTY.

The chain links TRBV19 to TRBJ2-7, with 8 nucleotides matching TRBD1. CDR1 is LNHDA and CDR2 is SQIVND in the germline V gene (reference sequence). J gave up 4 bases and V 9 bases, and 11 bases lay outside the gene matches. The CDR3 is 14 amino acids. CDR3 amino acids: CASPRTGLLYEQYF. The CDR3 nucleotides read TGTGCCAGCCCTAGGACAGGGTTACTGTACGAGCAGTACTTC.

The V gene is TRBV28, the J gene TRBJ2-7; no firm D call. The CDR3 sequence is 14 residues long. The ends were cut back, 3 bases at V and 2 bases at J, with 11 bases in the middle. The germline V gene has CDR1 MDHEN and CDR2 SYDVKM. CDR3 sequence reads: CASSFDLPPYEQYF. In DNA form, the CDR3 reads TGTGCCAGCAGTTTTGACTTGCCCCCCTACGAGCAGTACTTC.

CDR3: CASSYNGQGKEKLFF. In DNA, the CDR3 is TGTGCCAGCAGTTACAACGGGCAGGGAAAGGAAAAACTGTTTTTT. The rearrangement links TRBV6-2 or TRBV6-3 to TRBJ1-4, with a possible D match to TRBD1 (5 bases). The V end was cut by 2 bases, the J end by 8 bases, with 15 bases between. In germline, CDR1 is MNHEY, CDR2 SVGEGT. CDR3 size: 15 residues.

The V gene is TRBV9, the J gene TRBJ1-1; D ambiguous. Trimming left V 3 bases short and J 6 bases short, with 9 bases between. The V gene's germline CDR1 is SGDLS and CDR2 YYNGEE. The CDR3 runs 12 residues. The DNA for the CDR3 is TGTGCCAGCAGCGCGGGTTCGGCTGAAGCTTTCTTT. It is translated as CASSAGSAEAFF.

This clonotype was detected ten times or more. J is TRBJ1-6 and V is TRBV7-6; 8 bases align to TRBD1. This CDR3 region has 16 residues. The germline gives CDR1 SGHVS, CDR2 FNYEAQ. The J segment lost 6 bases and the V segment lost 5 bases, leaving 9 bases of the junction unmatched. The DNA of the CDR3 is TGTGCCAGCAGCCCATCAAAGACAGGGGCTAATTCACCCCTCCACTTT. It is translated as CASSPSKTGANSPLHF.

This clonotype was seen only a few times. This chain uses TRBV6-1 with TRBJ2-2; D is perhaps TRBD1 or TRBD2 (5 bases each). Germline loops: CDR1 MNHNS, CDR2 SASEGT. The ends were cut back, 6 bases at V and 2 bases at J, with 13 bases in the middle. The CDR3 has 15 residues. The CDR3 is CASRFGTANTGELFF. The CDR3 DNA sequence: TGTGCCAGCAGGTTCGGGACGGCTAACACCGGGGAGCTGTTTTTT.

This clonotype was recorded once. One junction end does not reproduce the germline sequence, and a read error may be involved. This CDR3 reads CASREALTGGEYEQYF. DNA for the CDR3: TGTGCCAGCAGGGAAGCTTTGACGGGAGGAGAATACGAGCAGTACTTC. The gene calls are TRBV6-1 and TRBJ2-7; 7 nucleotides match TRBD2. CDR1 is MNHNS, CDR2 SASEGT, per germline. The CDR3 sequence is 16 residues long.

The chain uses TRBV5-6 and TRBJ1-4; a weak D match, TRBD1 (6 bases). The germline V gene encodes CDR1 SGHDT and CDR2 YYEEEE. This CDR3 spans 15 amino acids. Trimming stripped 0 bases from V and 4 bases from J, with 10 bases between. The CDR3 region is CASSLGTASNEKLFF. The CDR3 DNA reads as TGTGCCAGCAGCTTGGGGACAGCAAGTAATGAAAAACTGTTTTTT.

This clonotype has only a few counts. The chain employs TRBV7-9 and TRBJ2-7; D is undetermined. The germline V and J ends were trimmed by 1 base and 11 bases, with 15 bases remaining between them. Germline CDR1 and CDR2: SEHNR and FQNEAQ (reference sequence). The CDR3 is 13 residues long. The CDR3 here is CASSLDTRRKEYF. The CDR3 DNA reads TGTGCCAGCAGCTTAGACACCCGACGTAAGGAGTACTTC.

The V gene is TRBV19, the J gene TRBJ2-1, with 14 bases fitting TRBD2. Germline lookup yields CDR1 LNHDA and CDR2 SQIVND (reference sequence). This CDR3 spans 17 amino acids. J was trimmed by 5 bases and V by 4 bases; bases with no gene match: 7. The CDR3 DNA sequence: TGTGCCAGTAGTAACAGACTAGCGGGAGGGCCAAACAATGAGCAGTTCTTC. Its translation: CASSNRLAGGPNNEQFF.

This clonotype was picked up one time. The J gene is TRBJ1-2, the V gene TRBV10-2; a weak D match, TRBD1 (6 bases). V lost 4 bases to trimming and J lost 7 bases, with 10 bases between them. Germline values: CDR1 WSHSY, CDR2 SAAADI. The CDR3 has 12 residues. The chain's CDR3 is CASSVGDTGYTF. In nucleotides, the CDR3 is TGCGCCAGCAGTGTAGGGGACACTGGCTACACCTTC.